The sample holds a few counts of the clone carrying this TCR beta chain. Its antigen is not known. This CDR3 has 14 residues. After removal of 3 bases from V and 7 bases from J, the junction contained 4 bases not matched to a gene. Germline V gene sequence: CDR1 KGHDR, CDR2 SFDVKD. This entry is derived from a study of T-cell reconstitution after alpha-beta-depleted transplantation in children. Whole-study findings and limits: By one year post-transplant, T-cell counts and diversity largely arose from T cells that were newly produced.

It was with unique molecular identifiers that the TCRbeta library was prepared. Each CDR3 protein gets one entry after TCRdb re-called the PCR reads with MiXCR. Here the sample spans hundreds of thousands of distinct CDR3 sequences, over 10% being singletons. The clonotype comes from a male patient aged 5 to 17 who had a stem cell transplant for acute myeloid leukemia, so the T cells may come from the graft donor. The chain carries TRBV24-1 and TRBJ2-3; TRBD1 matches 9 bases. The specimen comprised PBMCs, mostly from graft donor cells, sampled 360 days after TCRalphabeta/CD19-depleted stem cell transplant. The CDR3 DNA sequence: TGTGCCACCAGTGATCGGACAGGGGAATATACGCAGTATTTT. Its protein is CATSDRTGEYTQYF.